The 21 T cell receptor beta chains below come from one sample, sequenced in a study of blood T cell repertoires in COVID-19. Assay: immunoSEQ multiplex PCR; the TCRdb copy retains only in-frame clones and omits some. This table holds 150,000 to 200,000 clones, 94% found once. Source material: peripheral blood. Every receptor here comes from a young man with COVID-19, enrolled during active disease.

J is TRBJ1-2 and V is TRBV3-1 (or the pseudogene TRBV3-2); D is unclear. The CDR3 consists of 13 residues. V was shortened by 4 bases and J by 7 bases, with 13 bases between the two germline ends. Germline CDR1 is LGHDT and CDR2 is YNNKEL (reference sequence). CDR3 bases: TGTGCCAGCAGCCCGAGCGGTACTCCTGGCTACACCTTC. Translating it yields CASSPSGTPGYTF.

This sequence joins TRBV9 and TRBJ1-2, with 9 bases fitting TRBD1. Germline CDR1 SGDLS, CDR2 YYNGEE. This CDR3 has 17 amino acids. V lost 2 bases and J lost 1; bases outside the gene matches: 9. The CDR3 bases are TGTGCCAGCAGCGTTCGGGACAGGGCCACTCTTAACTATGGCTACACCTTC. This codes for CASSVRDRATLNYGYTF.

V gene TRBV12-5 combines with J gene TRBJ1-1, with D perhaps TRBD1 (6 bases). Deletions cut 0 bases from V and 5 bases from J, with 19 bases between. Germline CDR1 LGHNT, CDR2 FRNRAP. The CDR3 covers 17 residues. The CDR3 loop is CASGLVVITGNFTEAFF. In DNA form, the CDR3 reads TGTGCTAGTGGTTTGGTTGTAATTACAGGGAATTTTACTGAAGCTTTCTTT.

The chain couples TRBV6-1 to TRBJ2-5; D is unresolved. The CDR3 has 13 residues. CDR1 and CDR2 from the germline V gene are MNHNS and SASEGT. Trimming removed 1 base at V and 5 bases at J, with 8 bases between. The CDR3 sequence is CASSEGPYETQYF. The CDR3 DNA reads TGTGCCAGCAGTGAAGGCCCCTATGAGACCCAGTACTTC.

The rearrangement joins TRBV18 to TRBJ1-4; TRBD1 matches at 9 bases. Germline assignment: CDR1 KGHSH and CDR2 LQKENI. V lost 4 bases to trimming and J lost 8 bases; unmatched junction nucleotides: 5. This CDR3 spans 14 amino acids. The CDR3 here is CASSLRTGEEKLFF. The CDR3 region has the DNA TGTGCCAGCTCACTCCGGACAGGGGAAGAAAAACTGTTTTTT.

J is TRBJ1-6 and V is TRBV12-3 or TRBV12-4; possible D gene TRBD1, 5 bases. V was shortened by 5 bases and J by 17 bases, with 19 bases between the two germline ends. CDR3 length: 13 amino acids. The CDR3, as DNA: TGTGCCAGCAGTCAAGTTACTGGCGCGGGGGTCCACTTT. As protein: CASSQVTGAGVHF.

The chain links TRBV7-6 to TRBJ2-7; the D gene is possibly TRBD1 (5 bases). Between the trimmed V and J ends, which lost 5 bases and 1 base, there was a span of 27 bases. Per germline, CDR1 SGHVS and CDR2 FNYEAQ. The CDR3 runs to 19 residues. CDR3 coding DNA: TGTGCCAGCAGCGCATATGGCTTCGCGGCAGGGTTAGGGTCCTACGAGCAGTACTTC. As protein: CASSAYGFAAGLGSYEQYF. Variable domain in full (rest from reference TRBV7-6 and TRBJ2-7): GAGVSQSPRYKVTKRGQDVALRCDPISGHVSLYWYRQALGQGPEFLTYFNYEAQQDKSGLPNDRFSAERPEGSISTLTIQRTEQRDSAMYRCASSAYGFAAGLGSYEQYFGPGTRLTVT.

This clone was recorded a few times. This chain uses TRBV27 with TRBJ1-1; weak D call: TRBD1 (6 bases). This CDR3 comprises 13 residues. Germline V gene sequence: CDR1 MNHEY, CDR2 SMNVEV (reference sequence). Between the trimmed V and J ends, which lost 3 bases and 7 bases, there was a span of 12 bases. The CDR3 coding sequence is TGTGCCAGCAGTTTCGTGGGGGCAGGTGAAGCTTTCTTT. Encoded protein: CASSFVGAGEAFF.

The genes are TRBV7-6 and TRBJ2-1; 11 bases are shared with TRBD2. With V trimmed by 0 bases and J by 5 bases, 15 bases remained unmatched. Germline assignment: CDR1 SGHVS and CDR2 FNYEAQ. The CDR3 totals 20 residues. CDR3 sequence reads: CASSLALLAGGPRTNNEQFF. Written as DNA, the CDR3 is TGTGCCAGCAGCTTAGCTCTGTTAGCGGGGGGGCCCAGAACTAACAATGAGCAGTTCTTC.

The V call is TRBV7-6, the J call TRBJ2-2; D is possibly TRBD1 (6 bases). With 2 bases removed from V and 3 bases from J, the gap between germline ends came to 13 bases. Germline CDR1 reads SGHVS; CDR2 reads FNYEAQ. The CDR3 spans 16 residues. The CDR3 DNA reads TGTGCCAGCAGCTTAATCAGGGGCGCGGACACCGGGGAGCTGTTTTTT. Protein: CASSLIRGADTGELFF. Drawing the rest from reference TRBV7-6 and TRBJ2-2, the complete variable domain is GAGVSQSPRYKVTKRGQDVALRCDPISGHVSLYWYRQALGQGPEFLTYFNYEAQQDKSGLPNDRFSAERPEGSISTLTIQRTEQRDSAMYRCASSLIRGADTGELFFGEGSRLTVL.

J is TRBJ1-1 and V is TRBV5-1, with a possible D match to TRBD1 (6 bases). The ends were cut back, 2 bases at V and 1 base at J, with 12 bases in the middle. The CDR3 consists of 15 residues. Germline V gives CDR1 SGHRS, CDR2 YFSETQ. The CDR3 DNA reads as TGCGCCAGCAGCTTTTCCGGGACAACGAACACTGAAGCTTTCTTT. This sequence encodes CASSFSGTTNTEAFF.

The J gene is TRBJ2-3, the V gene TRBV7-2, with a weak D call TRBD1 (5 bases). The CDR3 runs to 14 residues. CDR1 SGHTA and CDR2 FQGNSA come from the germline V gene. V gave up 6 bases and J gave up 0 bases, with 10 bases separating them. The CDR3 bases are TGTGCCAGCAGAGCAGGGTTCAGCACAGATACGCAGTATTTT. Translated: CASRAGFSTDTQYF. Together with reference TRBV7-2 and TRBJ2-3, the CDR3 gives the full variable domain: GAGVSQSPSNKVTEKGKDVELRCDPISGHTALYWYRQSLGQGLEFLIYFQGNSAPDKSGLPSDRFSAERTGGSVSTLTIQRTQQEDSAVYLCASRAGFSTDTQYFGPGTRLTVL.

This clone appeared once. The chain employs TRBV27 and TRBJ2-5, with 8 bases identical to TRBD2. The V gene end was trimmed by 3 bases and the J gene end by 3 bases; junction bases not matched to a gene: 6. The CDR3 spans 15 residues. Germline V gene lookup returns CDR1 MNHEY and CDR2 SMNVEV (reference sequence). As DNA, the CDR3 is TGTGCCAGCAGTTTCACGGGGGGGCCGGAAGAGACCCAGTACTTC. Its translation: CASSFTGGPEETQYF.

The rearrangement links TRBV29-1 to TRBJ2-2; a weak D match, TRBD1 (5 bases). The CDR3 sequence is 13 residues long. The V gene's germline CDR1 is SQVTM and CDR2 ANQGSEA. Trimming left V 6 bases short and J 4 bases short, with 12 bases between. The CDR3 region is CSVAGYGTGELFF. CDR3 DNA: TGCAGCGTGGCAGGGTATGGCACCGGGGAGCTGTTTTTT.

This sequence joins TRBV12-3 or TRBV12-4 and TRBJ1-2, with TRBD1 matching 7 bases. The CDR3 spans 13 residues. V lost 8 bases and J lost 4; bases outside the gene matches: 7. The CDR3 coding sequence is TGTGCCAGCCTAGGGACAGACTCCTATGGCTACACCTTC. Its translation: CASLGTDSYGYTF.

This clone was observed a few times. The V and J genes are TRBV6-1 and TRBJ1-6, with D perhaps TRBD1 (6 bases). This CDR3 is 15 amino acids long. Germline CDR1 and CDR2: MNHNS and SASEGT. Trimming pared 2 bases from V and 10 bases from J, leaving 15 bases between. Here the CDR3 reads CASSELWTESSPLHF. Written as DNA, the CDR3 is TGTGCCAGCAGTGAACTTTGGACAGAATCCTCACCCCTCCACTTT.

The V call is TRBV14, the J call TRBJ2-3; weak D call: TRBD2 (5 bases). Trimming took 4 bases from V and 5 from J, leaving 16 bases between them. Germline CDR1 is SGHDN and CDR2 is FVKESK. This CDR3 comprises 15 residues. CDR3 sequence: CASSLITGFRDTQYF. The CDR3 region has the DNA TGTGCCAGCAGCCTGATAACGGGGTTTCGAGATACGCAGTATTTT.

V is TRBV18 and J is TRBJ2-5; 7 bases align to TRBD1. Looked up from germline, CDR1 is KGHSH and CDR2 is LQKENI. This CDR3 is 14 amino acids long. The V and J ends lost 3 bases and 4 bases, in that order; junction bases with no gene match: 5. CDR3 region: CASSPDRSVETQYF. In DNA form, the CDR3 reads TGTGCCAGCTCACCGGACAGGTCGGTAGAGACCCAGTACTTC.

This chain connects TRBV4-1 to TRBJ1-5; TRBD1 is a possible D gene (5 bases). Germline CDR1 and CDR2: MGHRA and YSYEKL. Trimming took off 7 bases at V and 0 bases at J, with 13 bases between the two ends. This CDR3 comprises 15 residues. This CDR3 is CASKLGTYSNQPQHF. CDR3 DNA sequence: TGCGCCAGCAAGTTGGGGACTTATAGCAATCAGCCCCAGCATTTT.

CDR3 region: CASSEGRRVETQYF. CDR3 nucleotides: TGCGCCAGCAGTGAGGGCCGGCGGGTGGAGACCCAGTACTTC. This sequence joins TRBV10-2 and TRBJ2-5; perhaps TRBD2 as D (5 bases). V was pared by 2 bases and J by 5 bases, with 12 bases between. This CDR3 has 14 amino acids. Germline V gives CDR1 WSHSY, CDR2 SAAADI.

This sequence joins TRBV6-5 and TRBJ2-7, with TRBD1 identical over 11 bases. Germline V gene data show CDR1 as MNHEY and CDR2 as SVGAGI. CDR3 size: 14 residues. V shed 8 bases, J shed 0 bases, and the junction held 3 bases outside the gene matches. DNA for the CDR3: TGTGCCAGCGGGGGGACAGGGGGCTCCTACGAGCAGTACTTC. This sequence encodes CASGGTGGSYEQYF.